A selection of T cell receptor beta chains follows, all from one sample in a study of blood T cell repertoires in COVID-19. The repertoire was sequenced with immunoSEQ multiplex PCR; TCRdb's copy has only in-frame clones and lacks some. The sample lists roughly 200,000 clones; around 80% were seen once. Sequencing input: peripheral blood. The receptors stem from a woman in her thirties or forties with COVID-19, enrolled during active disease. Both conserved end residues are part of each CDR3. Fields, in order: clone size, V gene, J gene, D gene, CDR3 protein, CDR3 DNA. D genes are given only for firm matches. Some rows mark clone size as missing; the rest say once, few, many or name a class of expanded clone.

clone_size: .
v_call: TRBV27
j_call: TRBJ1-5
d_call: TRBD1
cdr3_aa: CASSSWTGASNQPQHF
cdr3_nt: TGTGCCAGCAGTTCGTGGACAGGCGCTAGCAATCAGCCCCAGCATTTT

clone_size: .
v_call: TRBV5-1
j_call: TRBJ2-5
d_call: .
cdr3_aa: CASSLNSETQYF
cdr3_nt: TGCGCCAGCAGCTTGAACTCGGAGACCCAGTACTTC

clone_size: once
v_call: TRBV5-4
j_call: TRBJ1-3
d_call: TRBD1
cdr3_aa: CASTRQGANTIYF
cdr3_nt: TGTGCCAGCACCAGACAGGGGGCAAACACCATATATTTT

clone_size: few
v_call: TRBV28
j_call: TRBJ2-7
d_call: .
cdr3_aa: CASGSGWAGRYF
cdr3_nt: TGTGCCAGCGGTTCAGGGTGGGCTGGGCGGTACTTC

clone_size: .
v_call: TRBV20-1
j_call: TRBJ2-7
d_call: TRBD2
cdr3_aa: CSASGRGGKLFDEQYF
cdr3_nt: TGCAGTGCTAGTGGGCGGGGGGGCAAGTTATTTGACGAGCAGTACTTC

clone_size: .
v_call: TRBV4-1
j_call: TRBJ1-1
d_call: .
cdr3_aa: CASSQPSTGDQAEAFF
cdr3_nt: TGCGCCAGCAGCCAACCCTCGACAGGTGATCAGGCTGAAGCTTTCTTT

clone_size: .
v_call: TRBV7-8
j_call: TRBJ1-3
d_call: .
cdr3_aa: CASSLEGGTNTIYF
cdr3_nt: TGTGCCAGCAGCTTAGAAGGGGGAACGAACACCATATATTTT

clone_size: once
v_call: TRBV5-6
j_call: TRBJ1-4
d_call: TRBD1
cdr3_aa: CASSPYAGTGGADGEKLFF
cdr3_nt: TGTGCCAGCAGCCCCTACGCCGGGACAGGGGGCGCAGATGGTGAAAAACTGTTTTTT

clone_size: .
v_call: TRBV29-1
j_call: TRBJ1-1
d_call: .
cdr3_aa: CRASNTEAFF
cdr3_nt: TGCAGAGCCTCGAACACTGAAGCTTTCTTT

clone_size: .
v_call: TRBV15
j_call: TRBJ2-3
d_call: .
cdr3_aa: CATSRPIEDTQYF
cdr3_nt: TGTGCCACCAGCAGGCCGATAGAAGATACGCAGTATTTT

clone_size: few
v_call: TRBV15
j_call: TRBJ2-7
d_call: .
cdr3_aa: CATSGQGYEQYF
cdr3_nt: TGTGCCACCAGCGGCCAGGGTTACGAGCAGTACTTC

clone_size: .
v_call: TRBV5-1
j_call: TRBJ2-3
d_call: TRBD2
cdr3_aa: CASQSGGVRDTQYF
cdr3_nt: TGCGCCAGCCAAAGCGGGGGGGTTAGAGATACGCAGTATTTT

clone_size: .
v_call: TRBV5-1
j_call: TRBJ2-3
d_call: .
cdr3_aa: CASSLTGQRTDTQYF
cdr3_nt: TGCGCCAGCAGCTTAACGGGACAACGCACAGATACGCAGTATTTT

clone_size: .
v_call: TRBV19
j_call: TRBJ2-7
d_call: TRBD1
cdr3_aa: CASSAPVGTAEQYF
cdr3_nt: TGTGCCAGTAGTGCTCCGGTCGGGACAGCCGAGCAGTACTTC

clone_size: .
v_call: TRBV5-1
j_call: TRBJ2-1
d_call: TRBD2
cdr3_aa: CASSSGLAGVREQFF
cdr3_nt: TGCGCCAGCAGCTCGGGACTAGCGGGAGTTCGTGAGCAGTTCTTC

clone_size: .
v_call: TRBV5-1
j_call: TRBJ1-1
d_call: TRBD1
cdr3_aa: CASSPLGGLNTEAFF
cdr3_nt: TGCGCCAGCAGCCCCCTAGGGGGCTTGAACACTGAAGCTTTCTTT

clone_size: .
v_call: TRBV15
j_call: TRBJ2-1
d_call: TRBD2
cdr3_aa: CATSRALVAGGQFF
cdr3_nt: TGTGCCACCAGCAGAGCTTTGGTAGCGGGGGGGCAGTTCTTC

clone_size: .
v_call: TRBV9
j_call: TRBJ1-2
d_call: .
cdr3_aa: CASSVAGNYGYTF
cdr3_nt: TGTGCCAGCAGCGTAGCAGGGAACTATGGCTACACCTTC

clone_size: .
v_call: TRBV5-1
j_call: TRBJ1-5
d_call: .
cdr3_aa: CASRRDYSNQPQHF
cdr3_nt: TGCGCCAGCAGGAGAGACTATAGCAATCAGCCCCAGCATTTT

clone_size: few
v_call: TRBV5-1
j_call: TRBJ2-2
d_call: TRBD2
cdr3_aa: CASSPRTSGEIARTGELFF
cdr3_nt: TGCGCCAGCAGCCCGAGGACTAGCGGGGAGATCGCGAGAACCGGGGAGCTGTTTTTT

clone_size: .
v_call: TRBV28
j_call: TRBJ2-3
d_call: TRBD2
cdr3_aa: CASSLWTSGSTDTQYF
cdr3_nt: TGTGCCAGCAGTTTATGGACTAGCGGGAGCACAGATACGCAGTATTTT

clone_size: .
v_call: TRBV19
j_call: TRBJ2-7
d_call: TRBD1
cdr3_aa: CASSILFGKPGQGARPYEQYF
cdr3_nt: TGTGCCAGTAGTATCCTTTTTGGAAAACCGGGACAGGGGGCACGACCTTACGAGCAGTACTTC

clone_size: .
v_call: TRBV9
j_call: TRBJ2-7
d_call: TRBD2
cdr3_aa: CASTQREGHYEQYF
cdr3_nt: TGTGCCAGCACCCAGCGGGAGGGCCACTACGAGCAGTACTTC

clone_size: .
v_call: TRBV9
j_call: TRBJ1-2
d_call: .
cdr3_aa: CASSVDPGEDGYTF
cdr3_nt: TGTGCCAGCAGCGTAGATCCAGGGGAAGATGGCTACACCTTC

clone_size: .
v_call: TRBV9
j_call: TRBJ1-2
d_call: TRBD1
cdr3_aa: CASSVANFGTGPGYTF
cdr3_nt: TGTGCCAGCAGCGTAGCCAACTTTGGGACAGGGCCTGGCTACACCTTC

clone_size: .
v_call: TRBV28
j_call: TRBJ1-5
d_call: .
cdr3_aa: CASSFYRYSNQPQHF
cdr3_nt: TGTGCCAGCAGTTTCTATAGATATAGCAATCAGCCCCAGCATTTT

clone_size: .
v_call: TRBV7-9
j_call: TRBJ1-6
d_call: TRBD1
cdr3_aa: CASSPRTGSGNSPLHF
cdr3_nt: TGTGCCAGCAGCCCGAGGACAGGGTCTGGGAATTCACCCCTCCACTTT

clone_size: .
v_call: TRBV7-9
j_call: TRBJ2-7
d_call: .
cdr3_aa: CASSLSGEQYF
cdr3_nt: TGTGCCAGCAGCTTATCGGGAGAGCAGTACTTC

clone_size: .
v_call: TRBV5-1
j_call: TRBJ1-2
d_call: TRBD1
cdr3_aa: CASSLSGTVYGYTF
cdr3_nt: TGCGCCAGCAGCTTGAGTGGGACAGTCTATGGCTACACCTTC

clone_size: .
v_call: TRBV18
j_call: TRBJ2-3
d_call: .
cdr3_aa: CASSPPLGTSTDTQYF
cdr3_nt: TGTGCCAGCTCACCACCGCTTGGGACTAGCACAGATACGCAGTATTTT